The rows below give T cell receptor beta chains drawn from one sample of a study of T-cell reconstitution after alpha-beta-depleted transplantation in children. Using its own MiXCR run on the PCR reads, TCRdb lists one record per CDR3 protein. This sample carries 250,000 to 300,000 distinct CDR3 sequences, about 9.9% of them seen once, and the ten largest clones take 20% to 25%. The material sequenced was peripheral blood, taken 180 days after TCRalphabeta/CD19-depleted stem cell transplant. All receptors derive from a male patient aged 2-9 years who had a stem cell transplant for chronic granulomatous disease, so the T cells may come from the graft donor. The CDR3 runs from the conserved cysteine through the conserved F or W. D genes are given only for firm matches. Size tells how often a clone was seen (once, few, many) or the class of an expanded clone, and some rows leave it out.

j_call clone_size d_call v_call cdr3_nt cdr3_aa
TRBJ2-7 many . TRBV5-1 TGCGCCAGCAGCTTGTTGGGGGTTGGGCAGTACTTC CASSLLGVGQYF
TRBJ2-2 many TRBD2 TRBV7-6 TGTGCCAGCAGCATCGGACTAGCGTTAGACACCGGGGAGCTGTTTTTT CASSIGLALDTGELFF
TRBJ2-7 many . TRBV18 TGTGCCAGCAGCTCCTCCTACGAGCAGTACTTC CASSSSYEQYF
TRBJ1-2 many TRBD1 TRBV19 TGTGCCAGTAGGGTACAGGGGGCCTACGGCTACACCTTC CASRVQGAYGYTF
TRBJ2-1 many . TRBV5-1 TGCGCCAGCAGCTCACCAATACCGGGGGAGCAGTTCTTC CASSSPIPGEQFF
TRBJ2-1 many TRBD1 TRBV12-3/TRBV12-4 TGTGCCAGCAGCGACAGGGGTGAAGGGGAGCAGTTCTTC CASSDRGEGEQFF
TRBJ2-4 many TRBD1 TRBV29-1 TGCAGCGCTGCCGGGACAGCAGAAAACATTCAGTACTTC CSAAGTAENIQYF
TRBJ2-7 many . TRBV6-2/TRBV6-3 TGTGCCAGCAGTTCCCCTCGACAGGATCCAACCTACGAGCAGTACTTC CASSSPRQDPTYEQYF
TRBJ2-7 . . TRBV21-1 TGTGCCAGCACCGATACCGACAGGAACTCAGAGTCCGAGCAGTACTTC CASTDTDRNSESEQYF
TRBJ2-7 . . TRBV12-3/TRBV12-4 TGTGCCAGCAGTTTCGGGGGACGGGCGGTCTACGAGCAGTACTTC CASSFGGRAVYEQYF
TRBJ2-7 many . TRBV6-6 TGTGCCAGCAGCAAACAGGCCCCTCACGAGCAGTACTTC CASSKQAPHEQYF
TRBJ2-1 many TRBD2 TRBV7-9 TGTGCCAGCAGCCCCTCTAGCGGGAGGCGCAATGAGCAGTTCTTC CASSPSSGRRNEQFF
TRBJ2-7 . TRBD2 TRBV27 TGTGCCAGCAGATCGGGACTAGCGGGATTGGGCGAGCAGTACTTC CASRSGLAGLGEQYF
TRBJ1-5 many . TRBV20-1 TGCAGTGCGGGGGCGGTTAGCAATCAGCCCCAGCATTTT CSAGAVSNQPQHF
TRBJ2-5 many . TRBV15 TGTGCCACCAGCAGATCCGGGACAGAGACCCAGTACTTC CATSRSGTETQYF
TRBJ2-1 many TRBD2 TRBV7-3 TGTGCCAGCAGCTACCTTCCTAGCGGTAACTACAATGAGCAGTTCTTC CASSYLPSGNYNEQFF
TRBJ2-5 many . TRBV7-9 TGTGCCAGCAGCTTAGAGTTCGAGACCCAGTACTTC CASSLEFETQYF
TRBJ2-5 many . TRBV7-9 TGTGCCAGCAGCCACATAGCGGTCACGGAAGAGACCCAGTACTTC CASSHIAVTEETQYF
TRBJ2-6 many TRBD2 TRBV18 TGTGCCAGCTCCCTTAAAGGCGGGAGCCCCGCTGGGGCCAACGTCCTGACTTTC CASSLKGGSPAGANVLTF
TRBJ2-2 few TRBD1 TRBV12-3/TRBV12-4 TGTGCCAGCAGTTTAAGGGCAGGGGGCACCGGGGAGCTGTTTTTT CASSLRAGGTGELFF
TRBJ1-2 many TRBD1 TRBV7-2 TGTGCCAGCAGCTACATGGGACAGGGATATGGCTACACCTTC CASSYMGQGYGYTF
TRBJ2-3 many . TRBV5-1 TGCGCCAGCAGCTTGGGAGGCGGGGTGAGCACAGATACGCAGTATTTT CASSLGGGVSTDTQYF
TRBJ2-1 many TRBD2 TRBV20-1 TGCAGTGCGCATTTTCTGTCTAGCGGGAGGGCCTTCTCCTACAATGAGCAGTTCTTC CSAHFLSSGRAFSYNEQFF
TRBJ2-1 many . TRBV2 TGTGCCAGCAGTCATGGGGATTACAATGAGCAGTTCTTC CASSHGDYNEQFF
TRBJ2-1 many TRBD2 TRBV7-6 TGTGCCAGCAGCCCCATCCGGGTAGCGGGGCTGGATGAGCAGTTCTTC CASSPIRVAGLDEQFF
TRBJ1-5 many . TRBV4-2 TGTGCCAGCAGCCAAGATTCCGGCACCTTTAGCAATCAGCCCCAGCATTTT CASSQDSGTFSNQPQHF
TRBJ2-3 many . TRBV7-9 TGTGCCAGCAGGTTGAAAGATACGCAGTATTTT CASRLKDTQYF
TRBJ2-2 many TRBD2 TRBV5-6 TGTGCCAGCAGCTTGCGCGGGAGTCGTACCGGGGAGCTGTTTTTT CASSLRGSRTGELFF
TRBJ2-7 many . TRBV30 TGTGCCTGGAGTCTTAGGGCCGAGCAGTACTTC CAWSLRAEQYF
TRBJ2-2 many TRBD2 TRBV28 TGTGCCAGCAGGGCTAGCGGGACCGGGGAGCTGTTTTTT CASRASGTGELFF
TRBJ2-3 many . TRBV12-3/TRBV12-4 TGTGCCAGCAGTTTAAGAAGACAGGCCACCCCCGGGAATACGCAGTATTTT CASSLRRQATPGNTQYF
TRBJ2-7 . TRBD2 TRBV7-2 TGTGCCAGCAGCCCCCCGGGACTAGCGGGGGGCTCCTACGAGCAGTACTTC CASSPPGLAGGSYEQYF
TRBJ1-5 few . TRBV3-1 TGTGCCAGCAGCCAAAAGGCGGGTAATCAGCCCCAGCATTTT CASSQKAGNQPQHF
TRBJ2-3 many . TRBV29-1 TGCAGCGTCCTGAAAACCGGGACCCTGAATACGCAGTATTTT CSVLKTGTLNTQYF
TRBJ2-1 many . TRBV7-3 TGTGCCAGCAGCTTCTTGCAGCGCTCCTACAATGAGCAGTTCTTC CASSFLQRSYNEQFF
TRBJ1-2 many TRBD1 TRBV20-1 TGCAGTGCTAGAGGACAGGGGAGCCCCTATGGCTACACCTTC CSARGQGSPYGYTF
TRBJ2-7 many . TRBV5-1 TGCGCCAGCAGAACCTACAGGGCCGTAAGCTCCTACGAGCAGTACTTC CASRTYRAVSSYEQYF
TRBJ1-6 many . TRBV28 TGTGCCAGCAGTACCATCGCCGAGTGGGGCAGTTCACCCCTCCACTTT CASSTIAEWGSSPLHF
TRBJ2-7 many . TRBV28 TGTGCCAGCACCTTTAGCGGCAGCGGATCCTACGAGCAGTACTTC CASTFSGSGSYEQYF
TRBJ2-3 many TRBD1 TRBV5-1 TGCGCCAGCAGCTCGGGACAGGGAACAGATACGCAGTATTTT CASSSGQGTDTQYF
TRBJ2-7 . . TRBV19 TGTGCCAGTGCAGGAAGAAGCTCCTACGAGCAGTACTTC CASAGRSSYEQYF
TRBJ1-1 many . TRBV12-3/TRBV12-4 TGTGCCAGCAGCCTACGGAACCGTCAGGCTGAAGCTTTCTTT CASSLRNRQAEAFF
TRBJ1-2 many . TRBV10-2 TGCGCCAGCGCCTGGGGGGAGGGTGGCTACACCTTC CASAWGEGGYTF
TRBJ2-2 many . TRBV3-1 TGTGCCAGCAGCCAGATCCGGGACCCGTACACCGGGGAGCTGTTTTTT CASSQIRDPYTGELFF
TRBJ2-5 many TRBD2 TRBV4-2 TGTGCCAGCAGCCCCGGACTAGCGGGAGTGGAAGAGACCCAGTACTTC CASSPGLAGVEETQYF
TRBJ2-3 many TRBD1 TRBV29-1 TGCAGCGTTGGATATGGGACAGCAATCACAGATACGCAGTATTTT CSVGYGTAITDTQYF
TRBJ2-1 many . TRBV3-1 TGTGCCAGCAGCAGTGGGGGGACACCGTTCTTC CASSSGGTPFF
TRBJ2-5 many . TRBV5-1 TGCGCCAGCAGCTCGGGCAGCTACCAAGAGACCCAGTACTTC CASSSGSYQETQYF
TRBJ1-6 many . TRBV5-6 TGTGCCAGCAGTACTACGGGGGTTCCCCTCCACTTT CASSTTGVPLHF
TRBJ2-1 many TRBD1 TRBV11-2 TGTGCCAGCAACCGGCCCGACAGGGGGTGGTACAATGAGCAGTTCTTC CASNRPDRGWYNEQFF
TRBJ2-7 many . TRBV29-1 TGCAGCGTTGAAGGTGGAACAGGGAGCTCCTACGAGCAGTACTTC CSVEGGTGSSYEQYF
TRBJ2-7 few . TRBV5-4 TGTGCCAGCAGCTCCGGCCAGCGTATTAGCTCCTACGAGCAGTACTTC CASSSGQRISSYEQYF
TRBJ2-7 many . TRBV7-6 TGTGCCAGCAGCTTAGAGGGAGTAAGGGGTGTCGACGAGCAGTACTTC CASSLEGVRGVDEQYF
TRBJ2-1 many . TRBV9 TGTGCCAGCAGCGTAGGCACAGGGAGAAATGAGCAGTTCTTC CASSVGTGRNEQFF
TRBJ2-3 many . TRBV7-9 TGTGCCAGCAGCTTAGAACAGGGATTAACAGATACGCAGTATTTT CASSLEQGLTDTQYF